This TCR beta chain was identified during a study of OX40 agonist ivuxolimab in advanced cancers. Background on the study: The treatment was a fully human IgG2 OX40 agonist, ivuxolimab. Study results and limitations: Mean expanded clone counts were higher in CD8+ than CD4+ T cells. Antigen specificity was not determined for the expanded peripheral T cells.

About this clone itself: Its antigen is still unknown.

The method was immunoSEQ multiplex PCR; TCRdb's version includes in-frame clones alone and lacks a portion of them. The sample has tens of thousands of clones, around nine tenths seen once. Excluded were patients having autoimmune disease history or systemic immunosuppression. Trimming took off 2 bases at V and 1 base at J, with 12 bases between the two ends. CDR1 and CDR2 (germline): SGHNT, YYREEE (reference sequence). The CDR3 contains 16 residues. The sequenced sample was CD4+ or CD8+ T cells sorted from blood, obtained in a trial of the OX40 agonist ivuxolimab. This receptor was taken from an adult with an advanced solid tumor such as melanoma, head and neck, liver or kidney cancer. The chain links TRBV5-4 to TRBJ1-4; TRBD1 might be the D (6 bases). The CDR3 DNA is TGTGCCAGCAGCTTCGGGGGGCCCGTAACTAATGAAAAACTGTTTTTT. Protein product: CASSFGGPVTNEKLFF.